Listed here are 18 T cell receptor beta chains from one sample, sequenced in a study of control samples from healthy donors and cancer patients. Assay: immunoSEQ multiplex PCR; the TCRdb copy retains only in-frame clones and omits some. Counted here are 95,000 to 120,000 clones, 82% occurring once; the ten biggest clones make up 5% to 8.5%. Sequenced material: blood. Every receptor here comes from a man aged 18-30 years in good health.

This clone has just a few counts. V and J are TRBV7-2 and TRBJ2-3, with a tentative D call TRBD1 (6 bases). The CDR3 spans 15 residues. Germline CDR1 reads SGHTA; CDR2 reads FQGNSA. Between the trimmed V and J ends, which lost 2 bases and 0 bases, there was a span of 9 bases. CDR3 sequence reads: CASSLKGQSTDTQYF. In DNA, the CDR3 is TGTGCCAGCAGCTTAAAAGGACAGAGCACAGATACGCAGTATTTT.

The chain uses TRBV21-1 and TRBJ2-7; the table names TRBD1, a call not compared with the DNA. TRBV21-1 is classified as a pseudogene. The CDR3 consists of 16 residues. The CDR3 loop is CASSRYGQPISYEQYV. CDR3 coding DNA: TGTGCCAGCAGCAGATATGGACAGCCTATCTCCTACGAGCAGTACGTC.

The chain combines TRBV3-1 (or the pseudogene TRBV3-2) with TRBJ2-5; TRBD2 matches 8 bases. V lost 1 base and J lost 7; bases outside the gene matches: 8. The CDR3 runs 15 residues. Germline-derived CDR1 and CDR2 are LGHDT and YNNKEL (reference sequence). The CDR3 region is CASSQVLAVGGTQYF. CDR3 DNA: TGTGCCAGCAGCCAAGTACTAGCGGTTGGGGGGACCCAGTACTTC.

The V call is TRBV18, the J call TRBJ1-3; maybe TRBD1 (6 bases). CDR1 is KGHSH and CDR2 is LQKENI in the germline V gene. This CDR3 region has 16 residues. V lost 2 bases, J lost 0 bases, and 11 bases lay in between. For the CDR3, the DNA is TGTGCCAGCTCACCATCGGGGGGCCGCTCTGGAAACACCATATATTTT. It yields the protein CASSPSGGRSGNTIYF.

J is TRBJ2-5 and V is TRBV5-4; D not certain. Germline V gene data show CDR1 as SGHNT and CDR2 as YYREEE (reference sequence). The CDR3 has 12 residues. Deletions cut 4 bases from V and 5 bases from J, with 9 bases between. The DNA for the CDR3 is TGTGCCAGCAGCACCGGAGCGGAGACCCAGTACTTC. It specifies CASSTGAETQYF.

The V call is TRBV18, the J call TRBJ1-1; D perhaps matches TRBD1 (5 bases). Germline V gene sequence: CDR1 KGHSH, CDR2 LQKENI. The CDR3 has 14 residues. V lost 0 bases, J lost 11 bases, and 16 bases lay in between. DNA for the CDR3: TGTGCCAGCTCACCACCGAGCAGGGCGGTAGGGGCTTTCTTT. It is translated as CASSPPSRAVGAFF.

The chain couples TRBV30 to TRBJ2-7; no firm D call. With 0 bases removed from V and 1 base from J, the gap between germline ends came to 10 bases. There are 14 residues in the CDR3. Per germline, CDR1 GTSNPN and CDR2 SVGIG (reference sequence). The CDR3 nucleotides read TGTGCCTGGAGTGTAGGGCGTTTTTCCTACGAGCAGTACTTC. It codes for CAWSVGRFSYEQYF.

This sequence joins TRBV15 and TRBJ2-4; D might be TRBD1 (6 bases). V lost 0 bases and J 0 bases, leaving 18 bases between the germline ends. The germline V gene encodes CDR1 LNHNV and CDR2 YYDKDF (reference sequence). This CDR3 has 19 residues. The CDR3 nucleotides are TGTGCCACCAGCAGAGATAAGACCTCAGGGACATTAGCCAAAAACATTCAGTACTTC. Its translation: CATSRDKTSGTLAKNIQYF.

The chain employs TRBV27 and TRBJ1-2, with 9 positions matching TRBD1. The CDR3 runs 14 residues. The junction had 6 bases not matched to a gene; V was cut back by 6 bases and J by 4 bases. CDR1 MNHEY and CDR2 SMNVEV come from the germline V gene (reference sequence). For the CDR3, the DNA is TGTGCCAGCAGAGCAACAGGGGGCGGCTATGGCTACACCTTC. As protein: CASRATGGGYGYTF.

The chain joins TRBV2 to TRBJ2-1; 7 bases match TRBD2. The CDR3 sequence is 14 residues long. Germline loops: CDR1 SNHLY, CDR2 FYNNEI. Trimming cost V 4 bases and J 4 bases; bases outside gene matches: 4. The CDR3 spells CASSGLAAYNEQFF. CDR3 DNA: TGTGCCAGCAGTGGCCTAGCGGCATACAATGAGCAGTTCTTC. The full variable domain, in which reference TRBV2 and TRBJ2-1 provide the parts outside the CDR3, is EPEVTQTPSHQVTQMGQEVILRCVPISNHLYFYWYRQILGQKVEFLVSFYNNEISEKSEIFDDQFSVERPDGSNFTLKIRSTKLEDSAMYFCASSGLAAYNEQFFGPGTRLTVL.

DNA of the CDR3: TGTGCCAGCAGTCTCCACAGGGGGCTAGGTGAAAAACTGTTTTTT. Protein: CASSLHRGLGEKLFF. The chain has TRBV27 and TRBJ1-4, with 9 bases matching TRBD1. CDR1 MNHEY and CDR2 SMNVEV come from the germline V gene (reference sequence). V lost 5 bases and J lost 7; bases outside the gene matches: 8. The CDR3 covers 15 residues.

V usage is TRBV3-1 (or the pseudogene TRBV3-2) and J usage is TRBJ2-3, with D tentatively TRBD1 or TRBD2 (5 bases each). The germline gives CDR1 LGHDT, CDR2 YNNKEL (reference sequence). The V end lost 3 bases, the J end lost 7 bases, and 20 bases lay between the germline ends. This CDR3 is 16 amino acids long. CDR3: CASSQVGAGSQHTQYF. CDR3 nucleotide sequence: TGTGCCAGCAGCCAGGTCGGGGCAGGATCACAACATACGCAGTATTTT.

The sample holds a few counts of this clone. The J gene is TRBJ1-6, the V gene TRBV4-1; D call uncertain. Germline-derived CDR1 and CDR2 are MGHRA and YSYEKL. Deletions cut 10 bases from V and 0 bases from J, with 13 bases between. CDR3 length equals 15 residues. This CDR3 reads CATSYSISYNSPLHF. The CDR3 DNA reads TGCGCCACCTCATACAGTATCTCCTATAATTCACCCCTCCACTTT.

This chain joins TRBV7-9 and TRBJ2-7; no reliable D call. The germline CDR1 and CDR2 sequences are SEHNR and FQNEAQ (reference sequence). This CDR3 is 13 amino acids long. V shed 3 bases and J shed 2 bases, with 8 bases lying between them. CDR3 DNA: TGTGCCAGCAGCTTCCGAGAAACCTACGAGCAGTACGTC. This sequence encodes CASSFRETYEQYV.

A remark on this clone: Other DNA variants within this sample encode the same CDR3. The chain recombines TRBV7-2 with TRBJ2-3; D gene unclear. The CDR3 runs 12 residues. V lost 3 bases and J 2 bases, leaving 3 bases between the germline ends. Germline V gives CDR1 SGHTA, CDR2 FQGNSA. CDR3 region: CASSLFTDTQYF. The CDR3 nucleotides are TGTGCCAGCAGCTTGTTCACAGATACGCAGTATTTT.

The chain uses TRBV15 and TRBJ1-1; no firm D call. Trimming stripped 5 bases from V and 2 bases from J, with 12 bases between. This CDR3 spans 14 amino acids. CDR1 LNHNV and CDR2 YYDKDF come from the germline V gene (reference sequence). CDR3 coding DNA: TGTGCCACCAGCCCCGAGGGCAAAAACACTGAAGCTTTCTTT. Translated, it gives CATSPEGKNTEAFF.

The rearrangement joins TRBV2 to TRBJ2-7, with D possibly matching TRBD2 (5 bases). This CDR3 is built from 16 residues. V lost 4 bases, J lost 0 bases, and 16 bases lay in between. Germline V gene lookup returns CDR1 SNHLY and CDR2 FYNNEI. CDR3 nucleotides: TGTGCCAGCAGTGTACTTGGGCCGACTACCTCCTACGAGCAGTACGTC. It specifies CASSVLGPTTSYEQYV.

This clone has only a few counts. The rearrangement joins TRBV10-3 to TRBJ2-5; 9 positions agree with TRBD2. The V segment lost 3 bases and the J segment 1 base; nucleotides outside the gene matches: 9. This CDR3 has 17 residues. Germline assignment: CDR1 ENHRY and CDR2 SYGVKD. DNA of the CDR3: TGTGCCATCAGTGACGTTCTTAGCGGGGGACTCCAAGAGACCCAGTACTTC. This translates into CAISDVLSGGLQETQYF.